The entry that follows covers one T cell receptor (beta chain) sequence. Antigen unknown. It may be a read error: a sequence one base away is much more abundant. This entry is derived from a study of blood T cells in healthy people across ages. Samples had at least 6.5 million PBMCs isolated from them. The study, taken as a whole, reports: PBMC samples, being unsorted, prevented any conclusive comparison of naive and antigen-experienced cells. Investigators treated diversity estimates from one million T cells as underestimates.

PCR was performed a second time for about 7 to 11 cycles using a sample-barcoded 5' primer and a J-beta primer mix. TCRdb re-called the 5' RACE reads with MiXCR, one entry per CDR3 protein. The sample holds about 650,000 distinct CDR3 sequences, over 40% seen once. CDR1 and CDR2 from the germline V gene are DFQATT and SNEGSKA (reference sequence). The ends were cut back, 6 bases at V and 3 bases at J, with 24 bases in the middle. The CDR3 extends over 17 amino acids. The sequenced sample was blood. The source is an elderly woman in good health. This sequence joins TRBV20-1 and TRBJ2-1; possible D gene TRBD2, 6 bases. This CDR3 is CSALSLTGTGGYNEQFF. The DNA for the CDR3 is TGCAGTGCCCTTTCCCTAACCGGGACTGGCGGCTACAATGAGCAGTTCTTC.